This note documents a single T cell receptor (beta chain) sequence. Its antigen is undetermined. Method: immunoSEQ multiplex PCR; TCRdb's copy keeps in-frame clones and lacks some. The profile shows roughly 100,000 clones, 85% to 90% of them singletons. This sample was taken from a study of T cell responses to AZD1222 COVID-19 vaccine. Whole-study findings and limits: The peak T cell response came first, and repertoires were sampled only after it.

The CDR3 consists of 17 residues. The germline V and J ends were trimmed by 6 bases and 2 bases, with 22 bases remaining between them. Germline V gives CDR1 KGHSH, CDR2 LQKENI. The receptor was isolated from an adult in good health. Here the sequenced sample was peripheral blood, taken on day 0 of AZD1222 vaccination. The chain links TRBV18 to TRBJ1-1; maybe TRBD1 (6 bases). This CDR3 is CASSPPGHRISNTEAFF. The CDR3 nucleotides are TGTGCCAGCTCCCCCCCGGGACACAGAATTTCCAACACTGAAGCTTTCTTT.